Listed below are T cell receptor beta chains from one sample, sequenced in a study of cytomegalovirus exposure and HLA in healthy donors. Only in-frame clones appear in the TCRdb table, and some are missing; sequencing was by immunoSEQ multiplex PCR. The data contain 120,000 or so clones, over 60% of them singletons. Sequencing was carried out using PBMCs. The receptors were sampled from a human donor in good health. Both conserved end residues are part of each CDR3. Each record gives: D gene, V gene, CDR3 length, J gene, clone size, CDR3 DNA, CDR3 protein. The D gene is left open where the match is weak. Size tells how often a clone was seen (once, few, many) or the class of an expanded clone, and some rows leave it out.

d_gene: NA
v_gene: TRBV9
len: 15
j_gene: TRBJ2-7
abundance: NA
CDR3nt: TGTGCCAGCAGCACCAAAGGACAAGGCTCCTACGAGCAGTACTTC
CDR3aa: CASSTKGQGSYEQYF

d_gene: NA
v_gene: TRBV2
len: 17
j_gene: TRBJ2-5
abundance: NA
CDR3nt: TGTGCCAGCAGACGGGGATATCTGCGTAATGACCAAGAGACCCAGTACTTC
CDR3aa: CASRRGYLRNDQETQYF

d_gene: TRBD2
v_gene: TRBV7-2
len: 15
j_gene: TRBJ2-7
abundance: NA
CDR3nt: TGTGCCAGCAGCTTGGGCGGGAGGAGTCCCTACGAGCAGTACTTC
CDR3aa: CASSLGGRSPYEQYF

d_gene: TRBD2
v_gene: TRBV9
len: 15
j_gene: TRBJ2-7
abundance: NA
CDR3nt: TGTGCCAGCAGCCCTAGCGGCGGAAGCTCCTACGAGCAGTACTTC
CDR3aa: CASSPSGGSSYEQYF

d_gene: NA
v_gene: TRBV18
len: 14
j_gene: TRBJ1-1
abundance: few
CDR3nt: TGTGCCAGCTCACCACGGGCAGATTACACTGAAGCTTTCTTT
CDR3aa: CASSPRADYTEAFF

d_gene: TRBD2
v_gene: TRBV5-1
len: 17
j_gene: TRBJ2-2
abundance: NA
CDR3nt: TGCGCCAGCAGCCTTGGACTAGCGGGAGAAATGGGCGGGGAGCTGTTTTTT
CDR3aa: CASSLGLAGEMGGELFF

d_gene: NA
v_gene: TRBV7-3
len: 13
j_gene: TRBJ1-2
abundance: NA
CDR3nt: TGTGCCAGCAGCCCGGCAGGGGCTGGTGGCTACACCTTC
CDR3aa: CASSPAGAGGYTF

d_gene: TRBD1
v_gene: TRBV6-5
len: 14
j_gene: TRBJ1-5
abundance: NA
CDR3nt: TGTGCCAGCAGTCGGACAGGGGGCAATCAGCCCCAGCATTTT
CDR3aa: CASSRTGGNQPQHF

d_gene: TRBD1
v_gene: TRBV7-9
len: 14
j_gene: TRBJ1-1
abundance: NA
CDR3nt: TGTGCCAGCAGCCCACGGACAGGGAGCGCTGAAGCTTTCTTT
CDR3aa: CASSPRTGSAEAFF

d_gene: TRBD1
v_gene: TRBV5-7
len: 13
j_gene: TRBJ1-1
abundance: NA
CDR3nt: TGTGCCAGCAGCTTGACAGGGGGCACTGAAGCTTTCTTT
CDR3aa: CASSLTGGTEAFF

d_gene: TRBD2
v_gene: TRBV5-1
len: 15
j_gene: TRBJ2-7
abundance: NA
CDR3nt: TGCGCCAGCAGCTCCACCGGGACTAGCGCTTACGAGCAGTACTTC
CDR3aa: CASSSTGTSAYEQYF

d_gene: TRBD2
v_gene: TRBV19
len: 16
j_gene: TRBJ2-7
abundance: NA
CDR3nt: TGTGCCAGTAGTATTGTCGCGACTAGCGGGCTCTACGAGCAGTACTTC
CDR3aa: CASSIVATSGLYEQYF

d_gene: NA
v_gene: TRBV2
len: 12
j_gene: TRBJ2-1
abundance: NA
CDR3nt: TGTGCCAGCAGTGTTCGGGACTTTGGCCAGTTCTTC
CDR3aa: CASSVRDFGQFF

d_gene: NA
v_gene: TRBV5-6
len: 13
j_gene: TRBJ2-1
abundance: NA
CDR3nt: TGTGCCAGCAGCTTGGATCAGAGGAATGAGCAGTTCTTC
CDR3aa: CASSLDQRNEQFF

d_gene: TRBD1
v_gene: TRBV27
len: 16
j_gene: TRBJ2-1
abundance: NA
CDR3nt: TGTGCCAGCAGCCCCACGGGACAGCACTCCTACAATGAGCAGTTCTTC
CDR3aa: CASSPTGQHSYNEQFF

d_gene: NA
v_gene: TRBV30
len: 11
j_gene: TRBJ2-7
abundance: NA
CDR3nt: TGTGCCTGGACAGCGGCCTACGAGCAGTACTTC
CDR3aa: CAWTAAYEQYF

d_gene: NA
v_gene: TRBV15
len: 17
j_gene: TRBJ2-2
abundance: NA
CDR3nt: TGTGCCACCAGCAGAGACTATACCCAATCCAACACCGGGGAGCTGTTTTTT
CDR3aa: CATSRDYTQSNTGELFF

d_gene: NA
v_gene: TRBV29-1
len: 15
j_gene: TRBJ2-2
abundance: few
CDR3nt: TGCAGCGTTGGCCTTACTAGCAGCAACACCGGGGAGCTGTTTTTT
CDR3aa: CSVGLTSSNTGELFF

d_gene: NA
v_gene: TRBV11-2
len: 13
j_gene: TRBJ1-2
abundance: NA
CDR3nt: TGTGCCAGCAGCTTAGGTTCAGTCTATGGCTACACCTTC
CDR3aa: CASSLGSVYGYTF

d_gene: TRBD2
v_gene: TRBV6-5
len: 16
j_gene: TRBJ2-1
abundance: NA
CDR3nt: TGTGCCAGCAGTTACTCGGGACTAGCGGCGAACAATGAGCAGTTCTTC
CDR3aa: CASSYSGLAANNEQFF

d_gene: NA
v_gene: TRBV14
len: 11
j_gene: TRBJ2-4
abundance: few
CDR3nt: TGTGCCAGCAGCCCCGGTCCCCGGCAGTACTTC
CDR3aa: CASSPGPRQYF

d_gene: NA
v_gene: TRBV19
len: 14
j_gene: TRBJ1-1
abundance: NA
CDR3nt: TGTGCCAGTAGTATAGGGGTAGACAAGTCTGAAGCTTTCTTT
CDR3aa: CASSIGVDKSEAFF

d_gene: TRBD2
v_gene: TRBV6-4
len: 15
j_gene: TRBJ2-1
abundance: NA
CDR3nt: TGTGCCAGCAGTGATGAGACTAGCGGATACAATGAGCAGTTCTTC
CDR3aa: CASSDETSGYNEQFF

d_gene: NA
v_gene: TRBV5-4
len: 13
j_gene: TRBJ2-1
abundance: NA
CDR3nt: TGTGCCAGCAGCTATGGCCCCTACAATGAGCAGTTCTTC
CDR3aa: CASSYGPYNEQFF

d_gene: NA
v_gene: TRBV10-3
len: 13
j_gene: TRBJ2-5
abundance: NA
CDR3nt: TGTGCCATCAGTGTTGGAGGCCAAGAGACCCAGTACTTC
CDR3aa: CAISVGGQETQYF

d_gene: NA
v_gene: TRBV5-1
len: 14
j_gene: TRBJ2-7
abundance: NA
CDR3nt: TGCGCCAGCAGCTATGCCGGAGCCCCTTACGAGCAGTACTTC
CDR3aa: CASSYAGAPYEQYF

d_gene: NA
v_gene: TRBV2
len: 13
j_gene: TRBJ2-5
abundance: NA
CDR3nt: TGTGCCAGCACCTTTAGCCTTACAGAGACCCAGTACTTC
CDR3aa: CASTFSLTETQYF

d_gene: NA
v_gene: TRBV11-2
len: 15
j_gene: TRBJ1-4
abundance: NA
CDR3nt: TGTGCCAGCAGCGCGGCCGGGGGGCAAAGTGAAAAACTGTTTTTT
CDR3aa: CASSAAGGQSEKLFF

d_gene: NA
v_gene: TRBV10-3
len: 13
j_gene: TRBJ1-5
abundance: few
CDR3nt: TGTGCCATCAGGCCAGGGGAAGGCCAGCCCCAGCATTTT
CDR3aa: CAIRPGEGQPQHF

d_gene: NA
v_gene: TRBV19
len: 15
j_gene: TRBJ1-1
abundance: few
CDR3nt: TGTGCCAGTAGTCTCCAACCCAGGGGGAACACTGAAGCTTTCTTT
CDR3aa: CASSLQPRGNTEAFF